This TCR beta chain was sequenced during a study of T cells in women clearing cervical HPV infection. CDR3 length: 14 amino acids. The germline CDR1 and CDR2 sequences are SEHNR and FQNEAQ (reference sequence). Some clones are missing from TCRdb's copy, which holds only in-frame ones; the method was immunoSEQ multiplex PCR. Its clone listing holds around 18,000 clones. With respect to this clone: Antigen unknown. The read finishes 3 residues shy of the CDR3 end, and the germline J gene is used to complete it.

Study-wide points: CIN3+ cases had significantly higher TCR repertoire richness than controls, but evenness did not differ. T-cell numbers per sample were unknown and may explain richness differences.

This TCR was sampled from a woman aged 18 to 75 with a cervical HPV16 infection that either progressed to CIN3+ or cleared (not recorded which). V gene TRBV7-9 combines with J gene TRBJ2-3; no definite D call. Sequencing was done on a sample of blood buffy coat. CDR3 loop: CASSRSGRQETQYF. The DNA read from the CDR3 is TGTGCCAGCAGCCGTTCCGGTCGCCAAGAGACG.